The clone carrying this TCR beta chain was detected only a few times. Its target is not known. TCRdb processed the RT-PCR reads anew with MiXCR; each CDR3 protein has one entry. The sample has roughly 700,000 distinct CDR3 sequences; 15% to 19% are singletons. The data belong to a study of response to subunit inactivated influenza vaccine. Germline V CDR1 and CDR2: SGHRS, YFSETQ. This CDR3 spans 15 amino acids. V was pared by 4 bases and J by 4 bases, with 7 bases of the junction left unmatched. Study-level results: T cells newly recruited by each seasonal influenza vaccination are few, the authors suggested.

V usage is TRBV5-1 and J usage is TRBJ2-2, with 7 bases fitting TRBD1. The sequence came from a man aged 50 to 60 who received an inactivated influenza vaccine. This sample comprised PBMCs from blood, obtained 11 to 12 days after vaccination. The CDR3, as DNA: TGCGCCAGCAGCCCACAGGGGATTGCCACCGGGGAGCTGTTTTTT. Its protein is CASSPQGIATGELFF.